This T cell receptor (beta chain) was obtained from a study of T cells in Graves' hyperthyroidism and ophthalmopathy. What was amplified from RNA transcripts were TCR beta CDR3 regions. The TCR CDR3 first-round RT-PCR relied on the HTBI primer set. TCRdb redid the calling of the multiplex PCR reads with MiXCR, one entry per CDR3 protein. Of about 560,000 distinct CDR3 sequences in the sample, approximately 16% were seen once. Material: blood. This TCR was recovered from a woman younger than 30 with Graves' hyperthyroidism.

The CDR3, as DNA: TGTGCCAGCAGCCAAGATCCCGGCGTCTGGGGGAGCGGGGGGAACACCGGGGAGCTGTTTTTT. This gives the protein CASSQDPGVWGSGGNTGELFF. J is TRBJ2-2 and V is TRBV3-1; TRBD2 matches at 8 bases. The CDR3 extends over 21 amino acids. J was trimmed by 1 base and V by 0 bases; bases with no gene match: 16. Germline V gives CDR1 LGHDT, CDR2 YNNKEL (reference sequence).